This T cell receptor (beta chain) emerged from a study of blood T cell repertoires in COVID-19. Study summary: The United States, Italy and Spain supplied acute and convalescent COVID-19 samples.

As handled by the study authors: Reference gene primer amplification gave estimated nucleated cell counts. Sequencing was performed with immunoSEQ multiplex PCR; in TCRdb, only in-frame clones are kept and a portion is missing. V and J calls and clone size come straight from that table; D and trimming were deduced from the DNA. Of roughly 100,000 clones in the sample, 70% to 90% are singletons; the top ten hold approximately 3.1%. Germline assignment: CDR1 SGDLS and CDR2 YYNGEE. Trimming cost V 3 bases and J 3 bases; bases outside gene matches: 11. The CDR3 runs to 17 residues. The chain recombines TRBV9 with TRBJ1-2; 10 nucleotides match TRBD1. This receptor was identified in a man aged 45-65 years in a cohort sampled during active COVID-19. Sample: peripheral blood. The CDR3 DNA follows: TGTGCCAGCAGCGCGAGGGACAGGGGCCTCTTGGACTATGGCTACACCTTC. Amino acids: CASSARDRGLLDYGYTF.